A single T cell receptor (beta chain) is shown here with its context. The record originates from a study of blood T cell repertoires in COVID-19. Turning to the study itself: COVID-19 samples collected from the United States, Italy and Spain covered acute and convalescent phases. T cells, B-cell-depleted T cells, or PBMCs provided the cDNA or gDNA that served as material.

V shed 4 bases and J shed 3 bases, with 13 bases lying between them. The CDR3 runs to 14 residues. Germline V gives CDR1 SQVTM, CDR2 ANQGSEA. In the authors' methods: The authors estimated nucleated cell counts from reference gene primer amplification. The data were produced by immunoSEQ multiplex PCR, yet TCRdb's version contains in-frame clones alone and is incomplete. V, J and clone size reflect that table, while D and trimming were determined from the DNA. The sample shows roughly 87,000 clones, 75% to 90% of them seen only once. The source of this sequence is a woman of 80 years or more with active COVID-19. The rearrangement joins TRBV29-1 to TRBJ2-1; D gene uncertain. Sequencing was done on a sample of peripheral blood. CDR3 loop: CSVGVANVYNEQFF. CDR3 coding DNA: TGCAGCGTTGGTGTGGCCAATGTCTACAATGAGCAGTTCTTC.